Each of the 6 T cell receptor beta chains below was sequenced from the same sample in a study of identical twins. TCRdb re-derived calls from the 5' RACE reads in MiXCR, one entry per CDR3 protein. The sample lists roughly 720,000 distinct CDR3 sequences; 15% to 20% were seen once. This sample was shared with a second study, whose subject was T cells expressing NK-cell markers.

The specimen was PBMCs. The receptors originated from a woman between 18 and 29 years old in good health.

V and J are TRBV6-2 or TRBV6-3 and TRBJ2-1, with 14 bases lining up with TRBD2. V was pared by 7 bases and J by 8 bases, with 16 bases of the junction left unmatched. This CDR3 is built from 18 residues. Germline CDR1 reads MNHEY; CDR2 reads SVGEGT. The CDR3 loop reads CASTPTSGRALNFYEQFF. In nucleotides, the CDR3 is TGTGCCAGCACCCCGACTAGCGGGAGGGCCCTTAACTTCTATGAGCAGTTCTTC.

This clonotype was observed a few times. The chain carries TRBV5-1 and TRBJ1-1; the D is unclear. The V end was cut by 5 bases, the J end by 0 bases, with 8 bases between. There are 13 residues in the CDR3. In germline, CDR1 is SGHRS, CDR2 YFSETQ. The CDR3 reads CASRVTLNTEAFF. The DNA of the CDR3 is TGCGCCAGCAGAGTCACCCTGAACACTGAAGCTTTCTTT.

J is TRBJ2-1 and V is TRBV11-2; D is perhaps TRBD1 or TRBD2 (5 bases each). Germline V gives CDR1 SGHAT, CDR2 FQNNGV. There are 17 residues in the CDR3. V was clipped by 2 bases and J by 2 bases, with 16 bases between them. CDR3 nucleotides: TGTGCCAGCAGCTTAATCTCAGGGACGCCCACCTACAATGAGCAGTTCTTC. Protein product: CASSLISGTPTYNEQFF.

This clonotype was counted between two and nine times. This chain links TRBV12-3 or TRBV12-4 with TRBJ1-2, with a tentative D call TRBD1 (6 bases). V gave up 6 bases and J gave up 6 bases, with 17 bases separating them. The CDR3 covers 14 residues. The CDR3 DNA reads TGTGCCAGCAGCCCAGGGGCTCTAACTAATGGCTACACCTTC. It is translated as CASSPGALTNGYTF.

This clonotype was counted between two and nine times. V usage is TRBV12-3 or TRBV12-4 and J usage is TRBJ1-2; perhaps TRBD1 as D (5 bases). The CDR3 length is 15 residues. Trimming stripped 3 bases from V and 8 bases from J, with 19 bases between. The CDR3 DNA sequence: TGTGCCAGCAGTTTCTTCCGGGACGCCGGCCGGGGCTACACCTTC. It yields the protein CASSFFRDAGRGYTF.

This rearrangement joins TRBV5-1 to TRBJ2-7; D is perhaps TRBD1 (6 bases). Trimming took 5 bases from V and 0 from J, leaving 15 bases between them. This CDR3 comprises 15 residues. The germline gives CDR1 SGHRS, CDR2 YFSETQ. The CDR3 loop is CASRTTRGGSYEQYF. CDR3 in DNA: TGCGCCAGCAGAACCACTCGAGGGGGCTCCTACGAGCAGTACTTC.